These T cell receptor beta chains were read from a single sample in a study of cytomegalovirus exposure and HLA in healthy donors. Here immunoSEQ multiplex PCR was the method, and the copy in TCRdb shows in-frame clones only, minus some. The data contain more than 50,000 clones, about three quarters of them singletons. Sequencing used PBMCs. Receptors were obtained from a female donor in good health and CMV-seronegative. CDR3s include the opening cysteine and the closing phenylalanine or tryptophan. Each record gives: D gene, clone size, J gene, V gene, CDR3 DNA, CDR3 protein. The D gene is left open where the match is weak. For some rows the clone size is stated as once, few or many, or as a class when expanded; others skip it.

D: TRBD1
size: .
J: TRBJ1-4
V: TRBV6-5
DNA: TGTGCCAGCAGTTACGCCCGGACAGGGCCTAATGAAAAACTGTTTTTT
CDR3: CASSYARTGPNEKLFF

D: .
size: once
J: TRBJ2-2
V: TRBV7-2
DNA: TGTGCCAGCAGCTTCAAGCCTAGTGCCGGGGAGCTGTTTTTT
CDR3: CASSFKPSAGELFF

D: .
size: .
J: TRBJ2-3
V: TRBV19
DNA: TGTGCCAGCACGGCGGGAGATACGCAGTATTTT
CDR3: CASTAGDTQYF

D: TRBD1
size: .
J: TRBJ2-5
V: TRBV2
DNA: TGTGCCAGCAGTAGGGACAGACAAGAGACCCAGTACTTC
CDR3: CASSRDRQETQYF

D: .
size: few
J: TRBJ1-2
V: TRBV6-5
DNA: TGTGCCAGCAGTTCCCTGGTTAGTGGCTACACCTTC
CDR3: CASSSLVSGYTF

D: .
size: .
J: TRBJ2-1
V: TRBV9
DNA: TGTGCCAGCAGAGTAGTAGACAGAAACAATGAGCAGTTCTTC
CDR3: CASRVVDRNNEQFF

D: .
size: .
J: TRBJ1-4
V: TRBV7-2
DNA: TGTGCCAGCAGCCGACCTAGTGGGGCGGGATATAATGAAAAACTGTTTTTT
CDR3: CASSRPSGAGYNEKLFF

D: TRBD1
size: once
J: TRBJ2-5
V: TRBV5-1
DNA: TGCGCCAGCAGCCCCCCAGGGGGCGGGGAGACCCAGTACTTC
CDR3: CASSPPGGGETQYF

D: .
size: .
J: TRBJ1-2
V: TRBV5-4
DNA: TGTGCCAGCAGCCCCAACCACATCACAGCTAACTATGGCTACACCTTC
CDR3: CASSPNHITANYGYTF

D: TRBD2
size: .
J: TRBJ2-7
V: TRBV4-1
DNA: TGCGCCAGCAGCCGCGGACTAGCGGCCCCCTACGAGCAGTACTTC
CDR3: CASSRGLAAPYEQYF

D: TRBD1
size: few
J: TRBJ2-3
V: TRBV5-1
DNA: TGCGCCAGCAGCCTACAATCAGGGGGTACTAGCACAGATACGCAGTATTTT
CDR3: CASSLQSGGTSTDTQYF

D: .
size: .
J: TRBJ2-4
V: TRBV19
DNA: TGTGCCAGTAGTAGACCAGCGTTAGCCAAAAACATTCAGTACTTC
CDR3: CASSRPALAKNIQYF

D: TRBD2
size: .
J: TRBJ2-5
V: TRBV2
DNA: TGTGCCAGCAGCCGACTAGCGGGGGGACCGGGAGGAGAGACCCAGTACTTC
CDR3: CASSRLAGGPGGETQYF

D: .
size: .
J: TRBJ1-5
V: TRBV28
DNA: TGTGCCAGCAGAACGTACAGGCCGGCCAATCAGCCCCAGCATTTT
CDR3: CASRTYRPANQPQHF

D: TRBD1
size: .
J: TRBJ1-1
V: TRBV7-9
DNA: TGTGCCAGCAGCTCCCGGAGGGGGCCCCAAACGGAAGCTTTCTTT
CDR3: CASSSRRGPQTEAFF

D: .
size: .
J: TRBJ2-1
V: TRBV5-1
DNA: TGCGCCAGCAGCTTGGTAGCCAGTAACAATGAGCAGTTCTTC
CDR3: CASSLVASNNEQFF

D: .
size: .
J: TRBJ2-5
V: TRBV11-2
DNA: TGTGCCAGCAGCTTTGCAGGTTCTGAGACCCAGTACTTC
CDR3: CASSFAGSETQYF

D: TRBD2
size: .
J: TRBJ2-1
V: TRBV6-6
DNA: TGTGCCAGCAGTTACGGGGGGGGGAGCTCCTACAATGAGCAGTTCTTC
CDR3: CASSYGGGSSYNEQFF

D: TRBD1
size: few
J: TRBJ2-7
V: TRBV18
DNA: TGTGCCAGCTCACCTCAGACAGGGGGTCGCGAGCAGTACTTC
CDR3: CASSPQTGGREQYF

D: .
size: .
J: TRBJ1-1
V: TRBV14
DNA: TGTGCCAGCAGCGGGCACGGAGAAGCTTTCTTT
CDR3: CASSGHGEAFF

D: .
size: .
J: TRBJ2-7
V: TRBV7-6
DNA: TGTGCCAGCAGCTTTCCCGGGGTAAACTACGAGCAGTACTTC
CDR3: CASSFPGVNYEQYF

D: .
size: .
J: TRBJ2-1
V: TRBV19
DNA: TGTGCCAGTAGACCCAATCCCGGGCGGGAAGGCAATGAGCAGTTCTTC
CDR3: CASRPNPGREGNEQFF

D: .
size: few
J: TRBJ2-3
V: TRBV30
DNA: TGTGCCTGGAGCCCCCGGGAATTAGGCACAGATACGCAGTATTTT
CDR3: CAWSPRELGTDTQYF

D: .
size: .
J: TRBJ1-5
V: TRBV12-5
DNA: TGTGCTAGTGGTTTAAAAGGGGACAATCAGCCCCAGCATTTT
CDR3: CASGLKGDNQPQHF

D: TRBD1
size: .
J: TRBJ2-1
V: TRBV7-9
DNA: TGTGCCAGCAGCTTCGGGACAGATGAGCAGTTCTTC
CDR3: CASSFGTDEQFF

D: .
size: few
J: TRBJ1-6
V: TRBV4-3
DNA: TGCGCCAGCAGCCAATCTATTATCGGGGTGCAGTCGACCTCCTATAATTCCCCCCTCCACTTT
CDR3: CASSQSIIGVQSTSYNSPLHF

D: TRBD1
size: .
J: TRBJ1-5
V: TRBV7-9
DNA: TGTGCCAGTACCGGGACAGGGAGCAATCAGCCCCAGCATTTT
CDR3: CASTGTGSNQPQHF

D: TRBD2
size: .
J: TRBJ2-5
V: TRBV29-1
DNA: TGCAGCGTTGAGTCAGGGAGGGGAGAGACCCAGTACTTC
CDR3: CSVESGRGETQYF

D: .
size: few
J: TRBJ1-1
V: TRBV4-1
DNA: TGCGCCAGCAGCCGTGGAGAGCTTCGTATGAACACTGAAGCTTTCTTT
CDR3: CASSRGELRMNTEAFF

D: TRBD1
size: .
J: TRBJ2-5
V: TRBV7-9
DNA: TGTGCCAGCAGCTTAGTTGGTTGGACAGGCGCTTTGGGGGAGACCCAGTACTTC
CDR3: CASSLVGWTGALGETQYF

D: TRBD2
size: .
J: TRBJ2-1
V: TRBV9
DNA: TGTGCCAGCACTTTGACTAGCGGCTCCGACAATGAGCAGTTCTTC
CDR3: CASTLTSGSDNEQFF

D: .
size: .
J: TRBJ1-3
V: TRBV2
DNA: TGTGCCAGCAGTATGCAAAGAGGGAATGGAAACACCATATATTTT
CDR3: CASSMQRGNGNTIYF

D: TRBD1
size: .
J: TRBJ1-5
V: TRBV5-1
DNA: TGCGCCAGCAGCTTGGGGGTCCAGGGGGATTTTAATCAGCCCCAGCATTTT
CDR3: CASSLGVQGDFNQPQHF

D: TRBD1
size: few
J: TRBJ1-1
V: TRBV2
DNA: TGTGCCAGCCGCCTGGACAGGGGTGATACTGAAGCTTTCTTT
CDR3: CASRLDRGDTEAFF

D: TRBD2
size: .
J: TRBJ2-1
V: TRBV5-4
DNA: TGTGGCAGCAGCTTCCCAGGTCTAGCGGTCTACAATGAGCAGTTCTTC
CDR3: CGSSFPGLAVYNEQFF

D: .
size: .
J: TRBJ2-7
V: TRBV28
DNA: TGTGCCAGCAGTCAAGACAGGGAGGAGTACTTC
CDR3: CASSQDREEYF

D: TRBD1
size: .
J: TRBJ1-1
V: TRBV11-2
DNA: TGTGCCAGCAGCTACACAGGGGCTAGGAACACTGAAGCTTTCTTT
CDR3: CASSYTGARNTEAFF

D: TRBD1
size: .
J: TRBJ2-2
V: TRBV19
DNA: TGTGCCAGTAGGCGAACTCCGGGACAGCCGAACACCGGGGAGCTGTTTTTT
CDR3: CASRRTPGQPNTGELFF

D: TRBD2
size: .
J: TRBJ2-3
V: TRBV7-3
DNA: TGTGCCAGCAGCTTAAATGGTATGGGGACTAGCGCCCATACGCAGTATTTT
CDR3: CASSLNGMGTSAHTQYF

D: .
size: .
J: TRBJ1-2
V: TRBV7-9
DNA: TGTGCCAGCAGCTTAGAGCGGACGTATGGCTACACCTTC
CDR3: CASSLERTYGYTF

D: .
size: .
J: TRBJ2-3
V: TRBV15
DNA: TGTGCCACCAGCAGAGATCGACTTCCCACAGATACGCAGTATTTT
CDR3: CATSRDRLPTDTQYF

D: .
size: .
J: TRBJ1-2
V: TRBV4-3
DNA: TGCGCCAGCAGCCAAGAAGCCCTCCCTAACTATGGCTACACCTTC
CDR3: CASSQEALPNYGYTF

D: .
size: few
J: TRBJ1-2
V: TRBV29-1
DNA: TGCAGCGTTGATGAGAGGACCGGGGAGTGGTATGGCTACACCTTC
CDR3: CSVDERTGEWYGYTF

D: .
size: .
J: TRBJ1-1
V: TRBV21-1
DNA: TGTGCCAGCCGTCCCAAGGAGGGCACTGAAGCTTTCTTT
CDR3: CASRPKEGTEAFF

D: TRBD2
size: .
J: TRBJ2-5
V: TRBV27
DNA: TGTGCCAGCAACCCACAAGCGGGGATGGAGACCCAGTACTTC
CDR3: CASNPQAGMETQYF

D: .
size: .
J: TRBJ1-1
V: TRBV20-1
DNA: TGCAGTGCTAGAGGGGCAGGCGAAGCTTTCTTT
CDR3: CSARGAGEAFF

D: TRBD1
size: .
J: TRBJ1-5
V: TRBV19
DNA: TGTGCCAGTACTGCGGGACAGGGGAATCAGCCCCAGCATTTT
CDR3: CASTAGQGNQPQHF

D: .
size: .
J: TRBJ1-2
V: TRBV20-1
DNA: TGCAGTGCTAGGACAGACGATGGCTACACCTTC
CDR3: CSARTDDGYTF

D: .
size: .
J: TRBJ2-7
V: TRBV14
DNA: TGTGCCAGCAGCCCCGGGTACGAGCAGTACTTC
CDR3: CASSPGYEQYF

D: TRBD1
size: .
J: TRBJ1-6
V: TRBV14
DNA: TGTGCCAGCAGCCAAAGACAGGGGGCGGGTTCACCCCTCCACTTT
CDR3: CASSQRQGAGSPLHF